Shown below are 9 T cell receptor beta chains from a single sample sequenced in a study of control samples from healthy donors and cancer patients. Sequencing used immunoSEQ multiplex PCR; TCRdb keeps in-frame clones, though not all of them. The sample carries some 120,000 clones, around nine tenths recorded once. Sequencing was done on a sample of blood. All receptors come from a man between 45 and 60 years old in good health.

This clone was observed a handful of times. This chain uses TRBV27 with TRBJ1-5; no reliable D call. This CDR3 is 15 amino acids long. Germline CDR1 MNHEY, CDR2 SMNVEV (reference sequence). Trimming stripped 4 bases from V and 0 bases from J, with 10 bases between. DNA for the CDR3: TGTGCCAGCAGTTCAAGGGAAGGTAGCAATCAGCCCCAGCATTTT. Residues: CASSSREGSNQPQHF.

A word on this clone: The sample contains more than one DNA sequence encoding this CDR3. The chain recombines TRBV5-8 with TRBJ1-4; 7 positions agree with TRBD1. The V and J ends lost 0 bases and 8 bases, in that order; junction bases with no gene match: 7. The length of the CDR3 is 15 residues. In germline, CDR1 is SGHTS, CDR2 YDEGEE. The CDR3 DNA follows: TGTGCCAGCAGCTTGGGAACCGGGACAGAAGAAAAACTGTTTTTT. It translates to CASSLGTGTEEKLFF.

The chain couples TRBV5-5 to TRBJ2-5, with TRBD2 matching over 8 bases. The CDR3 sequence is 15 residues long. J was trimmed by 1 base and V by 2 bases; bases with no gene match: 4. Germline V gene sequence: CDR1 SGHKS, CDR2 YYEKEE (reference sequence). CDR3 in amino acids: CASSLGLAGQETQYF. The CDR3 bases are TGTGCCAGCAGCTTAGGCCTAGCGGGCCAAGAGACCCAGTACTTC.

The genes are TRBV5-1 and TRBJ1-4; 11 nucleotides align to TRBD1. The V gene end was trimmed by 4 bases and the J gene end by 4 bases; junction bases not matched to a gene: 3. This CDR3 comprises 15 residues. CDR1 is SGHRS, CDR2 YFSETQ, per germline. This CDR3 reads CASSGQGAYNEKLFF. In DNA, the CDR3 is TGCGCCAGCAGCGGACAGGGGGCTTATAATGAAAAACTGTTTTTT.

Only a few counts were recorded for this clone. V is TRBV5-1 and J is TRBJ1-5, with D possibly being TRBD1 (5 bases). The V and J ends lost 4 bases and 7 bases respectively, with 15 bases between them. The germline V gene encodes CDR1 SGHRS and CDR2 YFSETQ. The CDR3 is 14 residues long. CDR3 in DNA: TGCGCCAGCAGCCCGTCCGGGGGGTCCCAGCCCCAGCATTTT. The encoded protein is CASSPSGGSQPQHF.

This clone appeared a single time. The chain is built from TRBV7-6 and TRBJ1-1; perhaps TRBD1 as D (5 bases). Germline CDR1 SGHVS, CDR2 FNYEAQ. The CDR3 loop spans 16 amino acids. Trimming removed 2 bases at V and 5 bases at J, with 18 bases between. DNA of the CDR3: TGTGCCAGCAGCTTAATGAATGGGGGTGATTTGACTGAAGCTTTCTTT. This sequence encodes CASSLMNGGDLTEAFF.

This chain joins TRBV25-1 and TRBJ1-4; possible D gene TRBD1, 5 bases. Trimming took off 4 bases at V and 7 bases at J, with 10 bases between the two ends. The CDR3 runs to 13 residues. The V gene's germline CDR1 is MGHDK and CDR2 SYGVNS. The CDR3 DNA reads TGTGCCAGCAGTGTGCCCGGGGGTGAAAAACTGTTTTTT. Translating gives CASSVPGGEKLFF.

The CDR3 region has the DNA TGTGCCAGCAGCGATGGGGGGGGTTGGGAAAAACTGTTTTTT. The encoded protein is CASSDGGGWEKLFF. The chain carries TRBV11-3 and TRBJ1-4; a weak D match, TRBD1 (5 bases). Between the trimmed V and J ends, which lost 5 bases and 8 bases, there was a span of 15 bases. The CDR3 extends over 14 amino acids. Per the germline V gene, CDR1 is SGHNT and CDR2 is YENEEA.

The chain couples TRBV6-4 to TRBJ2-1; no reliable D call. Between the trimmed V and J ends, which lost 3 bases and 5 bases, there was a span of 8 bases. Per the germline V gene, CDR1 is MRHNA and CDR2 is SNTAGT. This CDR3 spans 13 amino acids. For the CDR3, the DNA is TGTGCCAGCAGTGAGAATAGCAACAATGAGCAGTTCTTC. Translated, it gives CASSENSNNEQFF.